This record concerns one TCR beta chain sequence. The antigen is not known. This sample is part of a study of CD8 T cells in Susac syndrome. Across the study: Patients with Susac syndrome were therapy-naive, taking corticosteroids, with some also receiving intravenous immunoglobulin, or taking intravenous immunoglobulin alone at the time their blood was drawn.

The CDR3 is made up of 15 amino acids. J was trimmed by 3 bases and V by 5 bases; bases with no gene match: 6. Germline lookup yields CDR1 PRHDT and CDR2 FYEKMQ (reference sequence). The CD8+ and CD4+ T cells were negatively isolated, with the TEMRA cells enriched by FACS. With random hexamers, roughly 0.45 to 1 ug RNA was reverse transcribed. Amplification of TCR beta CDR3 across 54 Vbeta and 13 Jbeta was performed with immunoSEQ multiplex PCR. TCRdb itself ran the immunoSEQ multiplex PCR reads through MiXCR, one entry per CDR3 protein. The table shows around 110,000 distinct CDR3 sequences, with over 90% occurring only once. Study outcomes and limitations: Among people with Susac, CD8+ clonal expansion was greatest in TEMRA cells and active patients.

This clonotype was obtained from a human donor with Susac syndrome. The chain combines TRBV13 with TRBJ2-1; 8 bases are shared with TRBD2. Sequencing was carried out using CD8+ T cells from PBMCs. The chain's CDR3 is CASSRRGGRYNEQFF. Here the CDR3 DNA reads TGTGCCAGCAGCCGCCGGGGGGGCCGCTACAATGAGCAGTTCTTC.